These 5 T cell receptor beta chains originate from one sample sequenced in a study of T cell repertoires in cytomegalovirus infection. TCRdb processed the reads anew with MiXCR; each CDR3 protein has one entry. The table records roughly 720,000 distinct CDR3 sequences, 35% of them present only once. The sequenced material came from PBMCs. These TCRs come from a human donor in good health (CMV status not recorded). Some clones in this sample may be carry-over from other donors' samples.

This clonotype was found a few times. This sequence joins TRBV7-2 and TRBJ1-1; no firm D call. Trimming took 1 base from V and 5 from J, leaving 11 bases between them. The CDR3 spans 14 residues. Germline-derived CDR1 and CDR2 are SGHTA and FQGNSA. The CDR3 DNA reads TGTGCCAGCAGCTTAGGCAGGCAAATGACTGAAGCTTTCTTT. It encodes CASSLGRQMTEAFF.

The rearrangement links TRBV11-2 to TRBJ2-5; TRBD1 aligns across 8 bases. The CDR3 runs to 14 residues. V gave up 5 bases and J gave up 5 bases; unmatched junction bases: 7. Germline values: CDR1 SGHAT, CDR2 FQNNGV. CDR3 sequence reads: CASSRGQAGETQYF. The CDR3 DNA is TGTGCCAGCAGCCGGGGACAGGCTGGGGAGACCCAGTACTTC.

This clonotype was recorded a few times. The CDR3 sequence: CSALPGGSRTNEKLFF. The CDR3 nucleotides read TGCAGTGCTCTCCCGGGAGGTTCGCGAACTAATGAAAAACTGTTTTTT. The chain recombines TRBV20-1 with TRBJ1-4; D not certain. Germline V gives CDR1 DFQATT, CDR2 SNEGSKA (reference sequence). The CDR3 spans 16 residues. Trimming shortened V by 5 bases and J by 1 base, and 17 bases separated the two germline ends.

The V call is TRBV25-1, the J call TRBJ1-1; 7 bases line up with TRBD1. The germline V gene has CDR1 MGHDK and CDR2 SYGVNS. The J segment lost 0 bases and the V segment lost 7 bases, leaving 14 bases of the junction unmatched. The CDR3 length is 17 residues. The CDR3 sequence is CASIDCQGGALNTEAFF. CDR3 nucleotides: TGTGCCAGCATCGATTGTCAGGGGGGCGCCCTGAACACTGAAGCTTTCTTT.

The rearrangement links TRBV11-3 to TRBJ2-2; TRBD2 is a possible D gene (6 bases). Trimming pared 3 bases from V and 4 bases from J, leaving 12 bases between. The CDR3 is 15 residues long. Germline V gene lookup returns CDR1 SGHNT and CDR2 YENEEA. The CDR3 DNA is TGTGCCAGCAGCTTCGGCGCGGGGTTCACCGGGGAGCTGTTTTTT. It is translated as CASSFGAGFTGELFF.